This T cell receptor (beta chain) originates from a study of early T cells in non-severe SARS-CoV-2 infection. On the study more broadly: Sequenced material consisted of bulk RNA (from unsorted whole blood), and chains were unpaired. Study-level results: VDJdb matching favored anti-spike CD8 responses, missing private and CD4 specificities.

In the library, individual cDNA molecules carried attached unique molecular identifiers. In TCRdb, the 5' RACE reads were re-called with MiXCR into one record per CDR3 protein. The profile shows 30,000 to 40,000 distinct CDR3 sequences, 7% to 7.5% of them singletons. The sample holds a few counts of this clonotype. Its specificity is unknown. Trimming took 7 bases from V and 0 from J, leaving 9 bases between them. Germline values: CDR1 LNHDA, CDR2 SQIVND (reference sequence). The CDR3 spans 13 residues. This chain joins TRBV19 and TRBJ1-2, with D perhaps matching TRBD1 (5 bases). The origin of this receptor is an adult who was a healthcare worker with PCR-confirmed SARS-CoV-2 infection or an uninfected control (not recorded which). The input for sequencing was whole blood, taken at baseline. DNA for the CDR3: TGTGCCAGTAACGGGGGAGCTAACTATGGCTACACCTTC. Protein sequence: CASNGGANYGYTF.